This is a list of T cell receptor beta chains from one sample in a study of vaccination effects on CD4 cells after COVID-19. Data came from immunoSEQ multiplex PCR; TCRdb stores just in-frame clones and leaves some out. The data show about 61,000 clones, roughly 79% seen once. Their recognized antigens are unknown. This specimen consisted of CD4+ T cells from PBMCs cultured with HCoV-229E spike peptides, obtained before COVID-19 vaccination. The origin of the receptors is a human donor who received a COVID-19 vaccine. CDR3s include the opening cysteine and the closing phenylalanine or tryptophan. D genes are given only for firm matches. A row's size may be missing; if present it is once, few, many or a size class.

D: NA
J: TRBJ1-6
V: TRBV15
size: NA
DNA: TGTGCCACCAGCTTGAATCCGATTTCACCCCTCCACTTT
CDR3: CATSLNPISPLHF

D: NA
J: TRBJ1-2
V: TRBV5-4
size: NA
DNA: TGTGCCAGCAGCTTGACGGGAAGAGGGAACTATGGCTACACCTTC
CDR3: CASSLTGRGNYGYTF

D: NA
J: TRBJ2-3
V: TRBV5-1
size: NA
DNA: TGCGCCAGCAGCGCGGACGCAGACCTGGCAGATACGCAGTATTTT
CDR3: CASSADADLADTQYF

D: NA
J: TRBJ1-3
V: TRBV18
size: once
DNA: TGTGCCAGCTCCGACGTTAGCTCTGGAAACACCATATATTTT
CDR3: CASSDVSSGNTIYF

D: TRBD2
J: TRBJ2-3
V: TRBV29-1
size: NA
DNA: TGCAGCGTTGTAGCGGGGTCTAGCACAGATACGCAGTATTTT
CDR3: CSVVAGSSTDTQYF

D: NA
J: TRBJ2-2
V: TRBV19
size: NA
DNA: TGTGCCAGTAGTATGCATACAGACACCGGGGAGCTGTTTTTT
CDR3: CASSMHTDTGELFF

D: NA
J: TRBJ2-3
V: TRBV6-4
size: NA
DNA: TGTGCCAGCAGTGACGCGTGGGGGGGCACCGATACGCAGTATTTT
CDR3: CASSDAWGGTDTQYF

D: NA
J: TRBJ1-1
V: TRBV7-9
size: few
DNA: TGTGCCAGCAGCCCTAGCAGGGCCTCGGTTACTGAAGCTTTCTTT
CDR3: CASSPSRASVTEAFF

D: NA
J: TRBJ1-2
V: TRBV19
size: NA
DNA: TGTGCCAGTAGTATAGATTGGGACTCGGGGTATAGTGGCTACACCTTC
CDR3: CASSIDWDSGYSGYTF

D: NA
J: TRBJ1-2
V: TRBV14
size: NA
DNA: TGTGCCAGCAGCCAAGTGCTGGGAGGAGTTAACTATGGCTACACCTTC
CDR3: CASSQVLGGVNYGYTF

D: TRBD1
J: TRBJ1-4
V: TRBV12-3/TRBV12-4
size: NA
DNA: TGTGCCAGCAAGACAGGGTATGAAAAACTGTTTTTT
CDR3: CASKTGYEKLFF

D: TRBD1
J: TRBJ1-1
V: TRBV19
size: few
DNA: TGTGCCAGTAGTACTCCGGGACAGGGGTTCAACACTGAAGCTTTCTTT
CDR3: CASSTPGQGFNTEAFF

D: NA
J: TRBJ1-2
V: TRBV20-1
size: NA
DNA: TGCAGTGCTAGAGATACCCCCACCTTC
CDR3: CSARDTPTF

D: TRBD2
J: TRBJ2-3
V: TRBV5-1
size: NA
DNA: TGCGCCAGCAGCTTGGCCAGGGCGGGGGGGCAGCCAGATACGCAGTATTTT
CDR3: CASSLARAGGQPDTQYF

D: NA
J: TRBJ1-1
V: TRBV5-1
size: once
DNA: TGCGCCAGCAGCTTGGCCTCCGGGTTAGACACTGAAGCTTTCTTT
CDR3: CASSLASGLDTEAFF

D: NA
J: TRBJ1-4
V: TRBV6-5
size: NA
DNA: TGTGCCAGCAGTCCGATTTGGGGCAACCGGGAAAAACTGTTTTTT
CDR3: CASSPIWGNREKLFF

D: TRBD2
J: TRBJ2-3
V: TRBV28
size: NA
DNA: TGTGCCAGCAGTTCGCCGGGACTAGCGTCCGGAGATACGCAGTATTTT
CDR3: CASSSPGLASGDTQYF

D: NA
J: TRBJ1-6
V: TRBV10-3
size: few
DNA: TGTGCCATCAAGTCGGGGGTTGGGAATTCACCCCTCCACTTT
CDR3: CAIKSGVGNSPLHF

D: NA
J: TRBJ2-5
V: TRBV2
size: NA
DNA: TGTGCCAGCAGTGAAAAGTCGGCAGTCGGAGAGACCCAGTACTTC
CDR3: CASSEKSAVGETQYF

D: TRBD1
J: TRBJ1-1
V: TRBV28
size: NA
DNA: TGTGCCAGCAGTGCGCATCAGGACAGGCTGAACACTGAAGCTTTCTTT
CDR3: CASSAHQDRLNTEAFF

D: TRBD1
J: TRBJ1-4
V: TRBV5-5
size: NA
DNA: TGTGCCAGCAGCCCAGGGACAGGGGGGGCCCATCAGGAAAAACTGTTTTTT
CDR3: CASSPGTGGAHQEKLFF

D: TRBD1
J: TRBJ1-4
V: TRBV4-1
size: NA
DNA: TGCGCCAGCAGCCAAACGGGACAGAATGAAAAACTGTTTTTT
CDR3: CASSQTGQNEKLFF

D: NA
J: TRBJ2-1
V: TRBV7-9
size: NA
DNA: TGTGCCAGCAGCTTAGAGTCAGGGGTAAGGGATGAGCAGTTCTTC
CDR3: CASSLESGVRDEQFF

D: NA
J: TRBJ2-5
V: TRBV12-3/TRBV12-4
size: NA
DNA: TGTGCCAGCAGTTTAGGACAGCAAGAGACCCAGTACTTC
CDR3: CASSLGQQETQYF

D: TRBD1
J: TRBJ1-5
V: TRBV19
size: NA
DNA: TGTGCCAGTAGTACTTGGGGACAGGGTAGCAATCAGCCCCAGCATTTT
CDR3: CASSTWGQGSNQPQHF

D: TRBD1
J: TRBJ2-5
V: TRBV27
size: NA
DNA: TGTGCCAGCAGCCCTACAGGGGGCAAAGAGACCCAGTACTTC
CDR3: CASSPTGGKETQYF

D: NA
J: TRBJ2-2
V: TRBV6-5
size: NA
DNA: TGTGCCAGCAGTCCCGGACAAACCGGGGAGCTGTTTTTT
CDR3: CASSPGQTGELFF

D: NA
J: TRBJ2-2
V: TRBV27
size: NA
DNA: TGTGCCAGCAGTCCAAACTTGGCGAACACCGGGGAGCTGTTTTTT
CDR3: CASSPNLANTGELFF

D: NA
J: TRBJ1-2
V: TRBV18
size: NA
DNA: TGTGCCAGCTCACCTACTCAGGACAGCGGTGGCTACACCTTC
CDR3: CASSPTQDSGGYTF

D: NA
J: TRBJ1-2
V: TRBV2
size: NA
DNA: TGTGCCAGCAGTGAAACGGGATCCAACTATGGCTACACCTTC
CDR3: CASSETGSNYGYTF

D: TRBD1
J: TRBJ1-2
V: TRBV5-4
size: once
DNA: TGTGCCAGCAGCACCGGGACAGAAGTAGGCTACACCTTC
CDR3: CASSTGTEVGYTF

D: NA
J: TRBJ2-5
V: TRBV20-1
size: NA
DNA: TGCAGTGCAGAAGACGGGGAGACCCAGTACTTC
CDR3: CSAEDGETQYF

D: NA
J: TRBJ2-2
V: TRBV3-1/TRBV3-2
size: NA
DNA: TGTGCCAGCAGCCAAAGTGTCGGGACAAGTAACACCGGGGAGCTGTTTTTT
CDR3: CASSQSVGTSNTGELFF

D: NA
J: TRBJ1-6
V: TRBV18
size: NA
DNA: TGTGCCAGCTCACCATCATCCGGGGGTTCTAATAATTCACCCCTCCACTTT
CDR3: CASSPSSGGSNNSPLHF

D: NA
J: TRBJ2-3
V: TRBV7-9
size: NA
DNA: TGTGCCAGCAGCTCATGGGTGGCGGGAGATACGCAGTATTTT
CDR3: CASSSWVAGDTQYF

D: NA
J: TRBJ1-2
V: TRBV12-3/TRBV12-4
size: NA
DNA: TGTGCCAGCAGTTCTGAAACTAACTATGGCTACACCTTC
CDR3: CASSSETNYGYTF

D: NA
J: TRBJ2-3
V: TRBV10-1
size: NA
DNA: TGCGCCAGCAGTGACATTTTCAACGCGCAGTATTTT
CDR3: CASSDIFNAQYF